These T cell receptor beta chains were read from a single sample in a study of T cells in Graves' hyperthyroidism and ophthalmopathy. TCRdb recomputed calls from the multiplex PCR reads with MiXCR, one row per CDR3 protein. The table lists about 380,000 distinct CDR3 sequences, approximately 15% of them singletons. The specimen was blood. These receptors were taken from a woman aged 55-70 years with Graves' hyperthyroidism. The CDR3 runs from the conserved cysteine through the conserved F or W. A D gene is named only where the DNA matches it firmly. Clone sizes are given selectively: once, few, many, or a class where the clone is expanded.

CSVEWPTDTQYF TGCAGCGTTGAATGGCCCACAGATACGCAGTATTTT TRBJ2-3 TRBV29-1 - many
CASSPPDGLAGMGVYNEQFF TGTGCCAGCAGCCCACCCGACGGGCTAGCGGGTATGGGAGTCTACAATGAGCAGTTCTTC TRBJ2-1 TRBV9 TRBD2 many
CASSFTGGVNYGYTF TGTGCCAGCAGCTTTACTGGGGGCGTGAACTATGGCTACACCTTC TRBJ1-2 TRBV7-9 - few
CAWSGGGETQYF TGTGCCTGGAGCGGGGGAGGGGAGACCCAGTACTTC TRBJ2-5 TRBV30 TRBD2 many
CSVGDRDYEQYF TGCAGCGTTGGGGACAGGGATTACGAGCAGTACTTC TRBJ2-7 TRBV29-1 TRBD1 -
CASTRSRGKEGETQYF TGTGCCAGTACCCGATCGCGGGGGAAGGAGGGTGAGACCCAGTACTTC TRBJ2-5 TRBV19 TRBD2 -
CASGLDGISYEQYF TGTGCTAGTGGACTGGACGGGATCAGCTACGAGCAGTACTTC TRBJ2-7 TRBV12-5 - many
CATRDGNNYGYTF TGTGCCACCAGGGACGGCAACAACTATGGCTACACCTTC TRBJ1-2 TRBV10-3 - many
CASSLLGQQNYGYTF TGTGCCAGCAGTTTATTGGGACAGCAGAACTATGGCTACACCTTC TRBJ1-2 TRBV28 TRBD1 few
CASSHRDTFTGELFF TGTGCCAGCAGCCACCGGGACACCTTCACCGGGGAGCTGTTTTTT TRBJ2-2 TRBV3-1 - -
CASSLEDRAYNEQFF TGTGCTAGCAGCTTGGAGGACAGGGCCTACAATGAGCAGTTCTTC TRBJ2-1 TRBV7-7 TRBD1 many
CASSPLGGTGELFF TGTGCCAGCAGCCCTTTAGGAGGGACCGGGGAGCTGTTTTTT TRBJ2-2 TRBV4-2 - -
CASSASGDWETQYF TGCGCCAGCAGCGCCAGCGGGGACTGGGAGACCCAGTACTTC TRBJ2-5 TRBV5-1 TRBD2 few
CASSQTLAGASYNEQFF TGTGCCAGCAGCCAAACACTAGCGGGGGCCTCCTACAATGAGCAGTTCTTC TRBJ2-1 TRBV3-1 TRBD2 many
CASSLPGQSSYEQYF TGTGCCAGCAGCTTGCCGGGACAGAGCTCCTACGAGCAGTACTTC TRBJ2-7 TRBV5-6 TRBD1 many
CASARDRSYSPLHF TGTGCCAGCGCCCGGGACAGAAGTTATTCACCCCTCCACTTT TRBJ1-6 TRBV19 TRBD1 few
CATSRDRVVDYEQYF TGTGCCACCAGCAGAGACAGGGTAGTGGACTACGAGCAGTACTTC TRBJ2-7 TRBV15 - few
CASSSGASGNTIYF TGTGCCAGTAGTTCGGGGGCTTCTGGAAACACCATATATTTT TRBJ1-3 TRBV19 - -
CSARRLGAISYNEQFF TGCAGTGCTAGGCGACTCGGAGCTATTTCCTACAATGAGCAGTTCTTC TRBJ2-1 TRBV20-1 - few
CASRFGPSGGNTIYF TGCGCCAGCAGATTTGGACCGTCGGGTGGAAACACCATATATTTT TRBJ1-3 TRBV4-1 - -
CASRAGRRIEKLFF TGTGCCAGCAGGGCGGGACGGCGAATTGAAAAACTGTTTTTT TRBJ1-4 TRBV12-3/TRBV12-4 - many
CASSPSGTGAQHF TGTGCCAGCTCACCATCGGGGACAGGGGCCCAGCATTTT TRBJ1-5 TRBV18 TRBD1 many
CSALAGGEDTQYF TGCAGTGCTTTAGCGGGAGGAGAAGATACGCAGTATTTT TRBJ2-3 TRBV20-1 TRBD2 few
CASRLAESTDTQYF TGTGCCAGCAGATTAGCGGAAAGCACAGATACGCAGTATTTT TRBJ2-3 TRBV2 - many
CASSPSGGVSYEQYF TGTGCCAGCAGCCCAAGCGGGGGGGTATCCTACGAGCAGTACTTC TRBJ2-7 TRBV11-2 TRBD2 -
CASSPELAGVGPDTQYF TGTGCCAGCAGCCCCGAGTTGGCGGGAGTAGGCCCAGATACGCAGTATTTT TRBJ2-3 TRBV5-8 TRBD2 few
CASSQLGPNSGANVLTF TGCGCCAGCAGCCAATTGGGACCGAACTCTGGGGCCAACGTCCTGACTTTC TRBJ2-6 TRBV5-1 - many
CASSTRTSGSGNEQFF TGTGCCAGCAGCACCCGGACTAGCGGGAGTGGTAATGAGCAGTTCTTC TRBJ2-1 TRBV5-4 TRBD2 -
CASTPRGGANTEAFF TGTGCCAGCACCCCCCGCGGGGGGGCGAACACTGAAGCTTTCTTT TRBJ1-1 TRBV7-8 - many
CASSLRAGLEQYF TGTGCCAGCAGCTTACGTGCAGGGTTGGAGCAGTACTTC TRBJ2-7 TRBV7-9 - many
CASSPGLTGGVYGYTF TGTGCCAGCAGCCCGGGCTTGACAGGGGGCGTCTATGGCTACACCTTC TRBJ1-2 TRBV7-9 TRBD1 many
CASTEGGRANTEAFF TGTGCCAGTACAGAGGGTGGCAGGGCAAACACTGAAGCTTTCTTT TRBJ1-1 TRBV19 - few
CASSPDREETQYF TGTGCCAGCAGCCCGGACAGGGAAGAGACCCAGTACTTC TRBJ2-5 TRBV5-4 TRBD1 many
CASIAAGWGQETQYF TGTGCCAGCATAGCGGCCGGTTGGGGCCAAGAGACCCAGTACTTC TRBJ2-5 TRBV6-1 - few
CASSGWGSGANVLTF TGTGCCAGCAGTGGGTGGGGATCTGGGGCCAACGTCCTGACTTTC TRBJ2-6 TRBV6-1 - many
CASSKSRDSDEQFF TGTGCCAGCAGTAAGTCCCGGGACAGTGATGAGCAGTTCTTC TRBJ2-1 TRBV2 TRBD1 many
CASRRLAGGKDYEQFF TGTGCCAGTAGGAGACTAGCGGGAGGGAAGGACTATGAGCAGTTCTTC TRBJ2-1 TRBV19 TRBD2 many
CASSIEGNEQFF TGTGCCAGTAGTATTGAGGGGAATGAGCAGTTCTTC TRBJ2-1 TRBV19 - many
CASSEDIPSYNEQFF TGTGCCAGCAGTGAAGACATACCCTCCTACAATGAGCAGTTCTTC TRBJ2-1 TRBV6-1 - many
CASSQEMGYGYTF TGTGCCAGCAGCCAAGAAATGGGTTATGGCTACACCTTC TRBJ1-2 TRBV14 - many
CASSQDRTYYGYTF TGTGCCAGCAGCCAAGACAGGACCTACTATGGCTACACCTTC TRBJ1-2 TRBV6-1 - -
CASSQETGTSGYNEQFF TGCGCCAGCAGCCAAGAGACCGGGACTAGCGGATACAATGAGCAGTTCTTC TRBJ2-1 TRBV3-1 TRBD2 -
CASSQVSSYEQYF TGTGCCAGCAGCCAAGTTTCCTCCTACGAGCAGTACTTC TRBJ2-7 TRBV3-1 - -
CASSEQGPGQYF TGTGCCAGCAGTGAACAGGGTCCTGGGCAGTACTTC TRBJ2-7 TRBV2 - many
CASSQQGGNEQFF TGTGCCAGCAGCCAACAAGGGGGGAATGAGCAGTTCTTC TRBJ2-1 TRBV3-1 - many
CASSAGTDYQETQYF TGTGCCAGCAGCGCTGGGACGGACTACCAAGAGACCCAGTACTTC TRBJ2-5 TRBV9 - -
CASSPPRRRDLGNEQFF TGTGCCAGCTCACCACCCCGTCGCAGGGATCTTGGGAATGAGCAGTTCTTC TRBJ2-1 TRBV18 - few
CASSQDVTVGNQPQHF TGTGCCAGCAGCCAAGATGTTACGGTGGGCAATCAGCCCCAGCATTTT TRBJ1-5 TRBV3-1 - many
CASSPSEIQAEQFF TGTGCCAGCTCTCCTAGCGAGATACAGGCTGAGCAGTTCTTC TRBJ2-1 TRBV3-1 - many
CAISESQPGTGGMNTEAFF TGTGCCATCAGTGAGTCCCAACCCGGGACAGGGGGAATGAACACTGAAGCTTTCTTT TRBJ1-1 TRBV10-3 TRBD1 -
CASSLETSGRVGLGYNEQFF TGCGCCAGCAGCTTGGAGACTAGCGGGAGGGTCGGTCTGGGCTACAATGAGCAGTTCTTC TRBJ2-1 TRBV5-1 TRBD2 few
CASSHHTAANEKLFF TGTGCCAGCAGCCATCACACGGCGGCTAATGAAAAACTGTTTTTT TRBJ1-4 TRBV9 - -
CASSQVRASGELFF TGTGCCAGCAGCCAAGTTAGGGCTTCAGGGGAGCTGTTTTTT TRBJ2-2 TRBV3-1 - many
CATSDTGTSGRAKSYNEQFF TGTGCCACCAGTGATACCGGGACTAGCGGGAGGGCCAAGTCCTACAATGAGCAGTTCTTC TRBJ2-1 TRBV24-1 TRBD2 few
CASSPGTSGEQFF TGCGCCAGCAGCCCCGGGACTAGCGGTGAGCAGTTCTTC TRBJ2-1 TRBV5-1 TRBD2 many
CASSARQDSGNTIYF TGTGCCAGTAGTGCCCGACAGGACTCTGGAAACACCATATATTTT TRBJ1-3 TRBV19 - few
CASSRGRGMNTEAFF TGTGCCAGCAGCAGAGGCCGGGGAATGAACACTGAAGCTTTCTTT TRBJ1-1 TRBV12-3/TRBV12-4 - many
CASSRDRVPYEQYF TGTGCCAGCAGCCGGGACAGGGTGCCCTACGAGCAGTACTTC TRBJ2-7 TRBV7-9 TRBD1 few
CATSDELAGDTDTQYF TGTGCCACCAGTGATGAACTAGCGGGAGACACAGATACGCAGTATTTT TRBJ2-3 TRBV24-1 TRBD2 -
CASSQDRSEQFF TGTGCCAGCAGCCAAGATAGGAGTGAGCAGTTCTTC TRBJ2-1 TRBV3-1 - many